A selection of T cell receptor beta chains follows, all from one sample in a study of blood T cell repertoires in COVID-19. Using immunoSEQ multiplex PCR, the repertoire was profiled, and TCRdb retains in-frame clones only, with some absent. The data show 170,000 or so clones, approximately 78% seen once. Specimen: PBMCs or T cells enriched from blood (not recorded which). Receptors originate from a woman aged 50 to 65 who had recovered from COVID-19. The conserved cysteine and the conserved F or W are not part of the CDR3 here. The order of the fields is D gene, CDR3 length, J gene, clone size, V gene, CDR3 protein. D genes are given only for firm matches. Clone size is stated in some rows and not others, as once, few, many or a class when expanded.

D gene: .; CDR3 length: 13; J gene: TRBJ1-3; clone size: .; V gene: TRBV9; CDR3 protein: ASSVSRYSGNTIY
D gene: .; CDR3 length: 12; J gene: TRBJ1-2; clone size: many; V gene: TRBV3-1/TRBV3-2; CDR3 protein: ASSQGKRGWGYT
D gene: .; CDR3 length: 11; J gene: TRBJ1-1; clone size: .; V gene: TRBV24-1; CDR3 protein: ATVGQQNTEAF
D gene: .; CDR3 length: 14; J gene: TRBJ2-4; clone size: .; V gene: TRBV28; CDR3 protein: ASSFEGTLVGNIQY
D gene: TRBD1; CDR3 length: 12; J gene: TRBJ2-1; clone size: .; V gene: TRBV11-2; CDR3 protein: ASSSLDRIDEQF
D gene: .; CDR3 length: 13; J gene: TRBJ1-2; clone size: .; V gene: TRBV4-1; CDR3 protein: ASSQNPSDPGGYT
D gene: TRBD1; CDR3 length: 14; J gene: TRBJ2-7; clone size: .; V gene: TRBV6-6; CDR3 protein: ASSYPDRVVSYEQY
D gene: TRBD2; CDR3 length: 16; J gene: TRBJ2-3; clone size: few; V gene: TRBV4-2; CDR3 protein: ASSTLGGGLAGADTQY
D gene: .; CDR3 length: 11; J gene: TRBJ1-3; clone size: many; V gene: TRBV12-3/TRBV12-4; CDR3 protein: ASSLAAGNTIY
D gene: .; CDR3 length: 12; J gene: TRBJ1-1; clone size: .; V gene: TRBV7-9; CDR3 protein: ASSTGPGGTEAF
D gene: TRBD1; CDR3 length: 13; J gene: TRBJ1-5; clone size: .; V gene: TRBV3-1/TRBV3-2; CDR3 protein: ASSPFGQGNQPQH
D gene: .; CDR3 length: 15; J gene: TRBJ2-7; clone size: .; V gene: TRBV7-3; CDR3 protein: ASSLYLGPNNGGEQY
D gene: TRBD1; CDR3 length: 12; J gene: TRBJ1-1; clone size: few; V gene: TRBV20-1; CDR3 protein: SASRQGVNTEAF
D gene: .; CDR3 length: 13; J gene: TRBJ2-6; clone size: .; V gene: TRBV13; CDR3 protein: ASSFFSSGANVLT
D gene: TRBD1; CDR3 length: 11; J gene: TRBJ1-5; clone size: once; V gene: TRBV6-4; CDR3 protein: ASSDQTGQPQH
D gene: .; CDR3 length: 12; J gene: TRBJ2-5; clone size: .; V gene: TRBV14; CDR3 protein: ASSQDRVRDTQY
D gene: TRBD1; CDR3 length: 11; J gene: TRBJ1-1; clone size: .; V gene: TRBV5-1; CDR3 protein: ASSLTGGTEAF
D gene: .; CDR3 length: 16; J gene: TRBJ1-5; clone size: .; V gene: TRBV3-1/TRBV3-2; CDR3 protein: ASSHRPVRADSNQPQH
D gene: .; CDR3 length: 13; J gene: TRBJ2-2; clone size: once; V gene: TRBV5-5; CDR3 protein: ASSLRAGGTGELF
D gene: .; CDR3 length: 11; J gene: TRBJ1-2; clone size: .; V gene: TRBV30; CDR3 protein: AWSLPRRGGYT
D gene: .; CDR3 length: 15; J gene: TRBJ1-3; clone size: .; V gene: TRBV21-1; CDR3 protein: ASSDWTEHSSGNTIY
D gene: .; CDR3 length: 11; J gene: TRBJ1-1; clone size: .; V gene: TRBV5-1; CDR3 protein: ASNGESYTEAF
D gene: .; CDR3 length: 12; J gene: TRBJ1-1; clone size: once; V gene: TRBV5-6; CDR3 protein: ASSLLGRRIEAF
D gene: TRBD2; CDR3 length: 12; J gene: TRBJ2-1; clone size: .; V gene: TRBV3-1/TRBV3-2; CDR3 protein: ASSHSGRLNEQF
D gene: .; CDR3 length: 13; J gene: TRBJ1-4; clone size: once; V gene: TRBV5-6; CDR3 protein: ASSRRQAVYEKLF
D gene: .; CDR3 length: 14; J gene: TRBJ2-1; clone size: .; V gene: TRBV11-1; CDR3 protein: ASVPTWPTSYNEQF
D gene: TRBD1; CDR3 length: 15; J gene: TRBJ1-2; clone size: few; V gene: TRBV16; CDR3 protein: ASSQSYSGTGDYGYT
D gene: .; CDR3 length: 14; J gene: TRBJ2-5; clone size: .; V gene: TRBV7-8; CDR3 protein: ASSPRSSGGGETQY
D gene: TRBD2; CDR3 length: 16; J gene: TRBJ2-2; clone size: .; V gene: TRBV18; CDR3 protein: ASSPRTSGARGTGELF
D gene: TRBD1; CDR3 length: 12; J gene: TRBJ2-3; clone size: .; V gene: TRBV3-1/TRBV3-2; CDR3 protein: ASSPDRATDTQY
D gene: .; CDR3 length: 13; J gene: TRBJ2-5; clone size: once; V gene: TRBV7-6; CDR3 protein: ASRRFGGVAETQY
D gene: TRBD1; CDR3 length: 13; J gene: TRBJ1-1; clone size: .; V gene: TRBV5-1; CDR3 protein: ASSLAGQGAIEAF
D gene: .; CDR3 length: 14; J gene: TRBJ1-5; clone size: .; V gene: TRBV28; CDR3 protein: ASSPGYSYSNQPQH
D gene: .; CDR3 length: 14; J gene: TRBJ2-6; clone size: .; V gene: TRBV6-5; CDR3 protein: ASSYSGRLGANVLT
D gene: TRBD1; CDR3 length: 13; J gene: TRBJ1-5; clone size: few; V gene: TRBV7-8; CDR3 protein: ASSIDRESNQPQH
D gene: .; CDR3 length: 12; J gene: TRBJ1-1; clone size: .; V gene: TRBV7-9; CDR3 protein: ASSLNGGLSEAF
D gene: .; CDR3 length: 8; J gene: TRBJ2-1; clone size: .; V gene: TRBV20-1; CDR3 protein: RPEGNEQF
D gene: TRBD1; CDR3 length: 14; J gene: TRBJ1-3; clone size: once; V gene: TRBV5-5; CDR3 protein: ASSWRTGQAGNTIY
D gene: TRBD2; CDR3 length: 13; J gene: TRBJ2-3; clone size: .; V gene: TRBV9; CDR3 protein: ASSRTSGMVDTQY
D gene: .; CDR3 length: 14; J gene: TRBJ2-2; clone size: few; V gene: TRBV7-9; CDR3 protein: ASSLSPSPNTGELF
D gene: TRBD1; CDR3 length: 13; J gene: TRBJ2-7; clone size: .; V gene: TRBV7-9; CDR3 protein: ASSLRTGGFSEQY
D gene: .; CDR3 length: 14; J gene: TRBJ2-3; clone size: .; V gene: TRBV9; CDR3 protein: ASSTAPSINGDTQY
D gene: .; CDR3 length: 11; J gene: TRBJ2-1; clone size: .; V gene: TRBV29-1; CDR3 protein: SVDSRVNNEQF
D gene: TRBD1; CDR3 length: 15; J gene: TRBJ1-5; clone size: .; V gene: TRBV7-8; CDR3 protein: ASSLGQIDYSNQPQH
D gene: .; CDR3 length: 13; J gene: TRBJ2-5; clone size: .; V gene: TRBV25-1; CDR3 protein: ASSNSGLLEETQY
D gene: .; CDR3 length: 14; J gene: TRBJ2-3; clone size: .; V gene: TRBV2; CDR3 protein: ASSDKWERGTDTQY
D gene: TRBD2; CDR3 length: 12; J gene: TRBJ2-5; clone size: .; V gene: TRBV18; CDR3 protein: ASSPRGGEETQY
D gene: TRBD2; CDR3 length: 18; J gene: TRBJ2-7; clone size: .; V gene: TRBV28; CDR3 protein: ASSFPHMRLAGGRSYEQY
D gene: TRBD2; CDR3 length: 16; J gene: TRBJ2-1; clone size: .; V gene: TRBV4-1; CDR3 protein: ASSQVSSGRYSYNEQF
D gene: TRBD2; CDR3 length: 19; J gene: TRBJ2-2; clone size: .; V gene: TRBV18; CDR3 protein: ASSEAIRPRLAGGTGGELF
D gene: .; CDR3 length: 10; J gene: TRBJ2-2; clone size: .; V gene: TRBV28; CDR3 protein: ASSLTGRMVF
D gene: TRBD2; CDR3 length: 15; J gene: TRBJ2-7; clone size: .; V gene: TRBV7-8; CDR3 protein: ASSPPDRTSGTYEQY